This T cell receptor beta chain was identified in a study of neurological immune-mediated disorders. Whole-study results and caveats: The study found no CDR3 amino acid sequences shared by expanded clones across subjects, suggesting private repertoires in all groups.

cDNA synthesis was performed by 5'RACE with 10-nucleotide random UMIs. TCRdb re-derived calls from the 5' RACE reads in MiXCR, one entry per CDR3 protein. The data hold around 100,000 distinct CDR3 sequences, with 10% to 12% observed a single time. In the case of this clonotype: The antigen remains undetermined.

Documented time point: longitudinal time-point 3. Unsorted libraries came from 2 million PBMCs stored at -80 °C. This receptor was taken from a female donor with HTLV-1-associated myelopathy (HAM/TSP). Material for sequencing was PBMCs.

The CDR3 nucleotides are TGTGCCAGCAGCCAGGGAGCGGGCACCGGGGAGCTGTTTTTT. It codes for CASSQGAGTGELFF. This chain connects TRBV3-1 to TRBJ2-2; possible D gene TRBD2, 6 bases. The CDR3 has 14 residues. Germline V lookup: CDR1 LGHDT, CDR2 YNNKEL (reference sequence). V was shortened by 3 bases and J by 4 bases, with 9 bases between the two germline ends.